The 26 T cell receptor beta chains reported below all come from one sample, sequenced in a study of cytomegalovirus exposure and HLA in healthy donors. Use of 60 Vbeta and 13 Jbeta primers characterized the PCR. Assay: immunoSEQ multiplex PCR; the TCRdb copy retains only in-frame clones and omits some. Of some 150,000 clones in the sample, approximately 82% are singletons; the top ten hold 6.6%. The specimen sequenced was PBMCs. The source is a woman aged 45 to 65 in good health and CMV-seropositive.

The chain employs TRBV29-1 and TRBJ2-2, with D perhaps matching TRBD1 (7 bases). The CDR3 is made up of 12 amino acids. Between the trimmed V and J ends, which lost 6 bases and 3 bases, there was a span of 8 bases. The V gene's germline CDR1 is SQVTM and CDR2 ANQGSEA. Written as DNA, the CDR3 is TGCAGCGTCAGGGGGGACACCGGGGAGCTGTTTTTT. This translates into CSVRGDTGELFF.

This clone was seen a handful of times. The chain carries TRBV19 and TRBJ2-7; 9 bases are shared with TRBD1. The CDR3 covers 14 residues. V was pared by 4 bases and J by 7 bases, with 8 bases of the junction left unmatched. Germline assignment: CDR1 LNHDA and CDR2 SQIVND (reference sequence). The chain's CDR3 is CASSNVGQGGEQYF. The CDR3 bases are TGTGCCAGTAGTAACGTGGGACAGGGTGGAGAGCAGTACTTC.

This chain links TRBV5-1 with TRBJ2-7; tentative D call: TRBD2 (6 bases). Trimming pared 4 bases from V and 0 bases from J, leaving 11 bases between. This CDR3 is built from 14 residues. Germline V lookup: CDR1 SGHRS, CDR2 YFSETQ. CDR3 in amino acids: CASSPGTDSYEQYF. In nucleotides, the CDR3 is TGCGCCAGCAGCCCGGGGACTGACTCCTACGAGCAGTACTTC.

The J gene is TRBJ2-2, the V gene TRBV29-1; tentative D call: TRBD2 (7 bases). Germline loops: CDR1 SQVTM, CDR2 ANQGSEA. The CDR3 has 15 residues. Trimming shortened V by 7 bases and J by 1 base, and 16 bases separated the two germline ends. CDR3 sequence: CSAAAGALNTGELFF. In DNA, the CDR3 is TGCAGCGCCGCGGCGGGGGCCCTGAACACCGGGGAGCTGTTTTTT.

The V and J genes are TRBV4-3 and TRBJ1-4; D not certain. This CDR3 is built from 16 residues. The germline V gene has CDR1 LGHNA and CDR2 YSLEER. V lost 0 bases to trimming and J lost 0 bases, with 8 bases between them. The CDR3 loop is CASSQDQVATNEKLFF. CDR3 bases: TGCGCCAGCAGCCAAGATCAGGTCGCAACTAATGAAAAACTGTTTTTT.

Only a few counts were recorded for this clone. The chain has TRBV9 and TRBJ1-6; 7 nucleotides agree with TRBD1. CDR1 and CDR2 (germline): SGDLS, YYNGEE. The CDR3 loop spans 16 amino acids. The junction had 10 bases not matched to a gene; V was cut back by 3 bases and J by 7 bases. CDR3 sequence reads: CASSARTGTDNSPLHF. CDR3 DNA: TGTGCCAGCAGCGCCCGCACCGGGACAGACAATTCACCCCTCCACTTT.

V is TRBV11-2 and J is TRBJ2-5, with D perhaps matching TRBD1 (5 bases). The end of the DNA is better explained by TRBJ2-7, so the J call may be wrong. The CDR3 length is 14 residues. Germline V lookup: CDR1 SGHAT, CDR2 FQNNGV. Here the CDR3 DNA reads TGTGCCAGCTCCACAGGAGATTTCTCCTACGAGCAGTACTTC. This translates into CASSTGDFSYEQYF.

The chain carries TRBV2 and TRBJ2-7; the D gene is possibly TRBD2 (5 bases). The CDR3 is made up of 14 amino acids. Between the trimmed V and J ends, which lost 4 bases and 0 bases, there was a span of 10 bases. CDR1 is SNHLY and CDR2 is FYNNEI in the germline V gene. CDR3 region: CASSGGYNSYEQYF. CDR3 coding DNA: TGTGCCAGCAGTGGCGGGTACAACTCCTACGAGCAGTACTTC.

V is TRBV10-3 and J is TRBJ2-1, with D perhaps matching TRBD2 (6 bases). This CDR3 comprises 14 residues. CDR1 ENHRY and CDR2 SYGVKD come from the germline V gene. Trimming stripped 9 bases from V and 6 bases from J, with 18 bases between. DNA for the CDR3: TGTGCCATACGTTACGGGGACTCCCGCAATGAGCAGTTCTTC. Amino acid sequence: CAIRYGDSRNEQFF.

The CDR3 DNA sequence: TGTGCCAGTAGTATAGGGGACAGGGGGCGTCAGCCCCAGCATTTT. Translated: CASSIGDRGRQPQHF. The chain recombines TRBV19 with TRBJ1-5; 12 positions match TRBD1. This CDR3 comprises 15 residues. Trimming at V came to 1 base and at J to 6 bases, leaving 1 base not matched to a gene. The germline V gene encodes CDR1 LNHDA and CDR2 SQIVND (reference sequence).

This clone occurred once. The V gene is TRBV30, the J gene TRBJ1-1; weak D call: TRBD1 (5 bases). Trimming shortened V by 8 bases and J by 5 bases, and 15 bases separated the two germline ends. The germline V gene encodes CDR1 GTSNPN and CDR2 SVGIG (reference sequence). The length of the CDR3 is 12 residues. The CDR3: CALDAGGTEAFF. CDR3 nucleotides: TGTGCCCTGGATGCGGGGGGAACTGAAGCTTTCTTT.

J is TRBJ1-4 and V is TRBV10-3; D is uncertain. The CDR3 is made up of 13 amino acids. In germline, CDR1 is ENHRY, CDR2 SYGVKD. V was cut by 4 bases and J by 8 bases, with 11 bases left in between. The CDR3: CAISGGPGEKLFF. In nucleotides, the CDR3 is TGTGCCATCAGTGGAGGGCCCGGGGAAAAACTGTTTTTT.

The rearrangement uses TRBV19 and TRBJ1-5; D uncertain. The ends were cut back, 6 bases at V and 4 bases at J, with 10 bases in the middle. CDR1 is LNHDA, CDR2 SQIVND, per germline (reference sequence). This CDR3 region has 13 residues. The CDR3 DNA is TGTGCCAGTAGCCTCGGGATAAATCAGCCCCAGCATTTT. Translated, it gives CASSLGINQPQHF. Filled out from reference TRBV19 and TRBJ1-5, the complete variable domain reads DGGITQSPKYLFRKEGQNVTLSCEQNLNHDAMYWYRQDPGQGLRLIYYSQIVNDFQKGDIAEGYSVSREKKESFPLTVTSAQKNPTAFYLCASSLGINQPQHFGDGTRLSIL.

This rearrangement joins TRBV28 to TRBJ2-7; 7 nucleotides agree with TRBD2. Germline V gives CDR1 MDHEN, CDR2 SYDVKM. The CDR3 contains 15 residues. Trimming removed 1 base from V and 7 bases from J; junction bases left unmatched: 10. The CDR3 coding sequence is TGTGCCAGCAGTTTATACGGGCCAGCGGGGAGAGAGCAGTACTTC. The encoded protein is CASSLYGPAGREQYF.

J is TRBJ2-7 and V is TRBV27, with 7 positions matching TRBD2. This CDR3 is 16 amino acids long. V gave up 2 bases and J gave up 2 bases; unmatched junction bases: 9. The V gene's germline CDR1 is MNHEY and CDR2 SMNVEV (reference sequence). The CDR3, as DNA: TGTGCCAGCAGTTTAATGGGCAGGGCGGGAGCCTACGAGCAGTACTTC. Translation: CASSLMGRAGAYEQYF.

The chain couples TRBV19 to TRBJ2-1; 14 positions agree with TRBD2. The CDR3 is made up of 14 amino acids. The V gene's germline CDR1 is LNHDA and CDR2 SQIVND (reference sequence). V shed 9 bases and J 5 bases; nucleotides not matched to a gene: 3. The CDR3 sequence is CASRLAGGDNEQFF. The DNA of the CDR3 is TGTGCCAGCAGACTAGCGGGGGGGGACAATGAGCAGTTCTTC.

The chain employs TRBV2 and TRBJ1-1, with D unclear. Deletions cut 2 bases from V and 1 base from J, with 8 bases between. Germline values: CDR1 SNHLY, CDR2 FYNNEI. This CDR3 is 14 amino acids long. This CDR3 is CASSERPWNTEAFF. For the CDR3, the DNA is TGTGCCAGCAGTGAACGTCCCTGGAACACTGAAGCTTTCTTT.

This chain connects TRBV11-2 to TRBJ2-3, with 7 positions matching TRBD2. This CDR3 has 14 amino acids. Germline-derived CDR1 and CDR2 are SGHAT and FQNNGV. The V gene end was trimmed by 0 bases and the J gene end by 11 bases; junction bases not matched to a gene: 8. The CDR3 spells CASSLDSGRLGQYF. The DNA of the CDR3 is TGTGCCAGCAGCTTAGATTCCGGGAGGCTAGGGCAGTATTTT.

This chain links TRBV7-3 with TRBJ2-3; D may be TRBD2 (5 bases). V lost 5 bases to trimming and J lost 1 base, with 10 bases between them. The CDR3 spans 14 residues. From germline, CDR1 is SGHTA and CDR2 FQGTGA. The CDR3 DNA sequence: TGTGCCAGCAGCCCCGGAGGCGGCACAGATACGCAGTATTTT. Its translation is CASSPGGGTDTQYF.

The V call is TRBV30, the J call TRBJ1-1; D is perhaps TRBD1 (5 bases). The V end was cut by 0 bases, the J end by 4 bases, with 18 bases between. The CDR3 has 16 residues. Germline V gene sequence: CDR1 GTSNPN, CDR2 SVGIG (reference sequence). DNA of the CDR3: TGTGCCTGGAGTGTAAGCGTCAGCCTCGGGGGCACTGAAGCTTTCTTT. Its protein product is CAWSVSVSLGGTEAFF.

The J gene is TRBJ1-5, the V gene TRBV7-8; no clear D. V dropped 3 bases and J dropped 4 bases, with 7 bases sitting between them. This CDR3 comprises 13 residues. The germline CDR1 and CDR2 sequences are SGHVS and FQNEAQ. CDR3 nucleotides: TGTGCCAGCAGCTTGGTCGGGAATCAGCCCCAGCATTTT. It is translated as CASSLVGNQPQHF.

In this sample, this clone turned up once. This chain joins TRBV7-2 and TRBJ2-7; D may be TRBD2 (5 bases). Trimming stripped 0 bases from V and 5 bases from J, with 17 bases between. The germline gives CDR1 SGHTA, CDR2 FQGNSA. The CDR3 runs to 16 residues. CDR3 protein: CASSLARASKGHEQYF. The CDR3 DNA reads TGTGCCAGCAGCTTAGCGCGGGCTAGTAAAGGCCACGAGCAGTACTTC.

This chain joins TRBV12-5 and TRBJ2-7; tentative D call: TRBD1 (5 bases). The CDR3 spans 12 residues. V lost 2 bases, J lost 6 bases, and 8 bases lay in between. Germline assignment: CDR1 LGHNT and CDR2 FRNRAP. DNA for the CDR3: TGTGCTAGTGGTTTGTCTAGGGGCGAGCAGTACTTC. This sequence encodes CASGLSRGEQYF. The full variable domain, with the rest looked up from reference TRBV12-5 and TRBJ2-7, is DARVTQTPRHKVTEMGQEVTMRCQPILGHNTVFWYRQTMMQGLELLAYFRNRAPLDDSGMPKDRFSAEMPDATLATLKIQPSEPRDSAVYFCASGLSRGEQYFGPGTRLTVT.

The V call is TRBV7-2, the J call TRBJ2-1, with TRBD1 matching 9 bases. V lost 6 bases and J lost 8; bases outside the gene matches: 8. This CDR3 contains 14 residues. Germline V lookup: CDR1 SGHTA, CDR2 FQGNSA. CDR3: CASSYRGLGDEQFF. CDR3 coding DNA: TGTGCCAGCAGTTACAGGGGGCTAGGGGATGAGCAGTTCTTC.

The rearrangement uses TRBV7-9 and TRBJ2-7; 8 nucleotides line up with TRBD2. Germline CDR1 is SEHNR and CDR2 is FQNEAQ (reference sequence). The CDR3 consists of 15 residues. Losses at the gene ends were 1 base for V and 4 bases for J; bases not matched to a gene: 6. CDR3 DNA sequence: TGTGCCAGCAGCTTAGTGCAGGCGGGGGGATACGAGCAGTACTTC. It translates to CASSLVQAGGYEQYF.

The genes are TRBV28 and TRBJ1-2; D not resolved. The V gene's germline CDR1 is MDHEN and CDR2 SYDVKM. V was trimmed by 5 bases and J by 5 bases, leaving 9 bases between them. This CDR3 has 12 amino acids. CDR3 amino acids: CASSQAQYGYTF. The CDR3 DNA sequence: TGTGCCAGCAGTCAAGCACAGTATGGCTACACCTTC.